The clone carrying this T cell receptor (beta chain) was picked up many times. This sample was taken from a study of early T cells in non-severe SARS-CoV-2 infection. Study-wide context: Investigators sequenced bulk RNA drawn from unsorted whole blood, and chains remained unpaired.

The CDR3 spans 12 residues. Trimming pared 6 bases from V and 0 bases from J, leaving 8 bases between. Looked up from germline, CDR1 is SQVTM and CDR2 is ANQGSEA. The protocol attached unique molecular identifiers to individual cDNA molecules. TCRdb called the 5' RACE reads again in MiXCR, with one record for every CDR3 protein. The repertoire has about 50,000 distinct CDR3 sequences, about 9.3% of them found once; the top ten carry approximately 15%. Sequencing was carried out using whole blood. The V and J genes are TRBV29-1 and TRBJ2-5, with no clear D. This clonotype was sampled from an adult who was a healthcare worker with PCR-confirmed SARS-CoV-2 infection or an uninfected control (not recorded which). CDR3 residues: CSVSRYQETQYF. As DNA, the CDR3 is TGCAGCGTGTCAAGATACCAAGAGACCCAGTACTTC.